Below are 12 T cell receptor beta chains sequenced from a single sample in a study of CD8 T cells in ankylosing spondylitis. Study results and limitations: The study identified a TCR beta motif of seven or eight highly homologous variants that appeared characteristic of ankylosing spondylitis blood.

TCRdb reanalysed the 5' RACE reads using MiXCR and keeps one entry per CDR3 protein. Here the sample spans about 90,000 distinct CDR3 sequences, 9% being singletons. Their antigens remain unidentified. Source material: blood, either unsorted or a sorted T cell fraction (not recorded which). These receptor sequences come from a male donor with ankylosing spondylitis.

This clonotype was recorded at least ten times. The chain links TRBV10-3 to TRBJ2-6; D gene ambiguous. CDR3 length equals 16 residues. Germline V lookup: CDR1 ENHRY, CDR2 SYGVKD. Trimming took 0 bases from V and 0 from J, leaving 6 bases between them. CDR3 bases: TGTGCCATCAGTGAGTCGAGAAGCTCTGGGGCCAACGTCCTGACTTTC. The encoded protein is CAISESRSSGANVLTF.

At least ten counts were recorded for this clonotype. The rearrangement links TRBV7-9 to TRBJ1-5; the D is unclear. The CDR3 sequence is 14 residues long. Germline loops: CDR1 SEHNR, CDR2 FQNEAQ (reference sequence). With 5 bases removed from V and 0 bases from J, the gap between germline ends came to 8 bases. The CDR3 reads CASSKGSSNQPQHF. CDR3 coding DNA: TGTGCCAGCAGCAAAGGGAGTAGCAATCAGCCCCAGCATTTT.

The chain has TRBV29-1 and TRBJ1-3; unclear D gene. The V end was cut by 4 bases, the J end by 1 base, with 8 bases between. Germline CDR1 SQVTM, CDR2 ANQGSEA. The CDR3 contains 13 residues. The chain's CDR3 is CSVVGESGNTIYF. The CDR3 nucleotides read TGCAGCGTTGTGGGAGAATCTGGAAACACCATATATTTT.

The table lists this clonotype with many counts. The chain has TRBV10-3 and TRBJ2-1, with a weak D call TRBD2 (6 bases). CDR3 length: 15 residues. The germline V and J ends were trimmed by 4 bases and 5 bases, with 15 bases remaining between them. Germline CDR1 ENHRY, CDR2 SYGVKD. The CDR3 spells CAISGGIAANNEQFF. CDR3 DNA sequence: TGTGCCATCAGTGGTGGAATAGCGGCCAACAATGAGCAGTTCTTC.

This chain joins TRBV21-1 and TRBJ2-3; no check of the table's D call, TRBD2, against the DNA was made. TRBV21-1 is given as a pseudogene. The CDR3 runs 15 residues. CDR3 sequence: CASSKASGRADTQYF. CDR3 DNA: TGTGCCAGCAGCAAAGCTAGCGGGAGGGCAGATACGCAGTATTTT.

This clonotype was found a few times. This chain connects TRBV12-3 or TRBV12-4 to TRBJ2-1; D is ambiguous. The CDR3 totals 15 residues. The ends were cut back, 3 bases at V and 0 bases at J, with 9 bases in the middle. CDR3 loop: CASSFGRSSYNEQFF. The CDR3 DNA reads as TGTGCCAGCAGTTTCGGGCGCAGCTCCTACAATGAGCAGTTCTTC.

This clonotype was detected ten times or more. The chain couples TRBV25-1 to TRBJ1-2, with D perhaps TRBD1 (6 bases). CDR3 length: 14 residues. Trimming took 4 bases from V and 8 from J, leaving 17 bases between them. The germline CDR1 and CDR2 sequences are MGHDK and SYGVNS. CDR3 sequence (DNA): TGTGCCAGCAGTGCCAGGGGTTTTCGGAGGGGCTACACCTTC. Amino acid sequence: CASSARGFRRGYTF.

This chain links TRBV6-5 with TRBJ2-1; a weak D match, TRBD2 (6 bases). Per germline, CDR1 MNHEY and CDR2 SVGAGI. The ends were cut back, 2 bases at V and 6 bases at J, with 14 bases in the middle. The CDR3 consists of 15 residues. CDR3 residues: CASSYGAEGINEQFF. The DNA of the CDR3 is TGTGCCAGCAGTTACGGAGCGGAGGGGATCAATGAGCAGTTCTTC.

The rearrangement uses TRBV29-1 and TRBJ1-2; a possible D gene is TRBD1 (5 bases). The germline V gene has CDR1 SQVTM and CDR2 ANQGSEA. CDR3 size: 17 residues. The V gene lost 1 base and the J gene lost 4 bases, with 22 bases spanning the gap. CDR3 region: CSVEAPERGTHGYGYTF. DNA of the CDR3: TGCAGCGTTGAAGCTCCCGAGAGGGGCACACACGGCTATGGCTACACCTTC.

There are many counts of this clonotype. The chain couples TRBV7-8 to TRBJ1-2; D gene unclear. CDR1 SGHVS and CDR2 FQNEAQ come from the germline V gene. This CDR3 region has 15 residues. V was clipped by 1 base and J by 4 bases, with 13 bases between them. The CDR3 sequence is CASSLGDAGLYGYTF. The CDR3 region has the DNA TGTGCCAGCAGCTTAGGTGATGCAGGCCTCTATGGCTACACCTTC.

This clonotype appeared many times. CDR3 protein: CASSREGAKTQYF. CDR3 DNA: TGTGCCAGCAGCCGCGAGGGGGCGAAGACCCAGTACTTC. This sequence joins TRBV12-3 or TRBV12-4 and TRBJ2-5; the match to TRBD1 covers 7 bases. This CDR3 comprises 13 residues. J lost 6 bases, V lost 6 bases, and 7 bases had no gene match.

This chain links TRBV28 with TRBJ2-3, with 12 bases aligning to TRBD2. The J segment lost 5 bases and the V segment lost 4 bases, leaving 10 bases of the junction unmatched. The CDR3 has 17 residues. Per the germline V gene, CDR1 is MDHEN and CDR2 is SYDVKM. The CDR3 is CASSSPRLAGVVDTQYF. DNA of the CDR3: TGTGCCAGCAGTTCCCCCAGACTAGCGGGAGTGGTAGATACGCAGTATTTT.